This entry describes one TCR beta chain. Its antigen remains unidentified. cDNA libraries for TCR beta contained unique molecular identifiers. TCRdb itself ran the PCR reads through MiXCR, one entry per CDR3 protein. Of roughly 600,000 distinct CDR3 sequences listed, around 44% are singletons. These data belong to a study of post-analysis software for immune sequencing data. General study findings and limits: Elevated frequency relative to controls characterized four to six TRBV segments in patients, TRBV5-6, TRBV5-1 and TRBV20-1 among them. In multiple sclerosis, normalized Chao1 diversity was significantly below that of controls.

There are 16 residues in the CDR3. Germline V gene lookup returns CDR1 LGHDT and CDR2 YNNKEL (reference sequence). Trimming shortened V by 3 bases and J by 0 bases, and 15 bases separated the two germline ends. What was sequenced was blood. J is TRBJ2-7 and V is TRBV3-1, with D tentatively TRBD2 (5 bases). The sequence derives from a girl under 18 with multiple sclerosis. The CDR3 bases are TGTGCCAGCAGCCATCCCGGACTTCAACCCTCCTACGAGCAGTACTTC. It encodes CASSHPGLQPSYEQYF.